A selection of T cell receptor beta chains follows, all from one sample in a study of blood T cell repertoires in COVID-19. TCRdb keeps only in-frame clones here, not all; method: immunoSEQ multiplex PCR. The data show about 63,000 clones, about 70% seen once. The sample was peripheral blood. Receptor source: a woman older than 75 with acute or convalescent COVID-19. CDR3s leave out the opening cysteine and the closing phenylalanine or tryptophan. Each record gives: CDR3 length, J gene, V gene, CDR3 protein.

>12|TRBJ1-1|TRBV15
ATSSDRDYTEAF
>11|TRBJ2-5|TRBV19
ASSNGVQETQY
>13|TRBJ2-2|TRBV5-1
ASSIGTGLTGELF
>14|TRBJ1-2|TRBV13
ASSLGLARGLNGYT
>15|TRBJ2-1|TRBV28
ASSLPPPGGQYNEQF
>12|TRBJ1-1|TRBV11-2
ASSSQGVRTEAF
>14|TRBJ1-3|TRBV4-3
ASSQGQSPSGNTIY
>11|TRBJ1-3|TRBV3-1/TRBV3-2
ASSLGSGNTIY
>11|TRBJ2-7|TRBV5-1
ASSFPASYEQY
>14|TRBJ1-5|TRBV5-8
ASSLNPGGSNQPQH
>15|TRBJ1-5|TRBV30
AWSAGQGAPSNQPQH
>15|TRBJ1-5|TRBV9
ASSRGTGEYSNQPQH
>13|TRBJ2-1|TRBV10-3
AIKGLAGESNEQF
>12|TRBJ1-1|TRBV19
ASNRRTGDTEAF
>13|TRBJ1-3|TRBV18
ASSPVGGSGNTIY
>10|TRBJ1-4|TRBV29-1
SVEGDSEKLF
>11|TRBJ2-7|TRBV7-8
ASSGSGFYEQY
>13|TRBJ2-1|TRBV11-3
ASSLRTSPYNEQF
>11|TRBJ1-5|TRBV24-1
ATNDRDNQPQH
>13|TRBJ1-2|TRBV6-2/TRBV6-3
ASSLLNRDNDGYT
>11|TRBJ2-1|TRBV7-9
ASSPRGGWEQF
>11|TRBJ1-5|TRBV12-3/TRBV12-4
ASTGGGKQPQH
>15|TRBJ1-3|TRBV25-1
ASSGAGKSNSGNTIY
>15|TRBJ2-1|TRBV15
ATSLFPVGQESGEQF
>13|TRBJ1-5|TRBV2
ASSERRGHNQPQH
>13|TRBJ1-6|TRBV28
ASSPTTDLLSPLH
>12|TRBJ1-1|TRBV10-3
AISVLEGDTEAF
>13|TRBJ2-3|TRBV15
ATSRLATRTDTQY
>13|TRBJ2-3|TRBV10-3
AISGAERGPDTQY
>14|TRBJ2-1|TRBV5-1
ASSLAWGLADNEQF
>10|TRBJ1-1|TRBV2
ASSGQTNEAF
>11|TRBJ2-5|TRBV28
ASSPRQGGTQY